A single sample is the source of the 6 T cell receptor beta chains below, sequenced in a study of blood T cell repertoires in COVID-19. Here immunoSEQ multiplex PCR was the method, and the copy in TCRdb shows in-frame clones only, minus some. The table lists about 250,000 clones, around 80% of them singletons. The sequenced sample was peripheral blood. The receptors originated from an elderly man with acute or convalescent COVID-19.

For this clone: The same CDR3 can be traced to other DNA sequences in this sample. V gene TRBV28 combines with J gene TRBJ1-2; 7 bases line up with TRBD1. The CDR3 contains 15 residues. V lost 5 bases to trimming and J lost 8 bases; unmatched junction nucleotides: 14. Germline V gives CDR1 MDHEN, CDR2 SYDVKM. This CDR3 is CASSPIRAQGGGYTF. CDR3 nucleotide sequence: TGTGCCAGCAGTCCTATAAGGGCCCAGGGGGGAGGCTACACCTTC.

The chain employs TRBV11-2 and TRBJ2-3, with 11 bases matching TRBD2. Germline assignment: CDR1 SGHAT and CDR2 FQNNGV. Losses at the gene ends were 6 bases for V and 3 bases for J; bases not matched to a gene: 8. The CDR3 runs to 16 residues. The CDR3 loop is CASRRVSGGATDTQYF. The CDR3 bases are TGTGCCAGCAGACGTGTTAGCGGGGGGGCAACAGATACGCAGTATTTT.

This clone was found once. This chain joins TRBV6-5 and TRBJ1-4; D is perhaps TRBD1 (5 bases). Germline V lookup: CDR1 MNHEY, CDR2 SVGAGI. The CDR3 is made up of 14 amino acids. V shed 3 bases and J shed 10 bases, with 15 bases lying between them. CDR3 coding DNA: TGTGCCAGCAGTTATGGGCAGGGCATTTCAAAACTGTTTTTT. This sequence encodes CASSYGQGISKLFF.

The V gene is TRBV2, the J gene TRBJ2-3; unclear D gene. Germline V gives CDR1 SNHLY, CDR2 FYNNEI. Trimming removed 4 bases at V and 6 bases at J, with 11 bases between. The length of the CDR3 is 13 residues. DNA for the CDR3: TGTGCCAGCAGTGGAGTGCTCCGCGATACGCAGTATTTT. Translating gives CASSGVLRDTQYF.

This clone was counted only a few times. This rearrangement joins TRBV5-1 to TRBJ2-1, with 7 nucleotides matching TRBD2. From germline, CDR1 is SGHRS and CDR2 YFSETQ. This CDR3 spans 14 amino acids. V was clipped by 0 bases and J by 13 bases; unmatched bases: 10. Here the CDR3 DNA reads TGCGCCAGCAGCTTGGGGGGGATTTGGGACTACCAGTTCTTC. It codes for CASSLGGIWDYQFF.

The chain carries TRBV5-4 and TRBJ2-2; D may be TRBD2 (6 bases). V was cut by 5 bases and J by 5 bases, with 16 bases left in between. CDR1 and CDR2 (germline): SGHNT, YYREEE (reference sequence). The CDR3 extends over 15 amino acids. In DNA form, the CDR3 reads TGTGCCAGCAGGACCCAGGGACTGATAACCGGGGAGCTGTTTTTT. The encoded protein is CASRTQGLITGELFF.